This T cell receptor beta chain was identified in a study of shared clonotypes between healthy human individuals. Points from the study as a whole: The rarefaction results pointed to incomplete sorted-subset sequencing despite large depth.

Comments on this clone: What it binds is unknown.

The table came from immunoSEQ multiplex PCR; TCRdb's copy has only in-frame clones and leaves some out. The sample records 2.3 million or so clones, 85% to 95% being singletons. Unmatched junction bases numbered 7, after V lost 5 bases and J lost 3 bases. This CDR3 has 15 amino acids. Per germline, CDR1 SGHTA and CDR2 FQGNSA. This receptor was obtained from a man in his late teens or twenties in good health. Some clones in this sample may be carry-over from other donors' samples. The source material was naive CD4+ T cells from PBMCs. The subset: CD45RA+ positively selected. V is TRBV7-2 and J is TRBJ2-3; 8 nucleotides agree with TRBD2. This CDR3 reads CASSPSGSLTDTQYF. The CDR3 nucleotides read TGTGCCAGCAGCCCCAGCGGGAGTTTAACAGATACGCAGTATTTT.